These 24 T cell receptor beta chains share one sample of origin, sequenced in a study of CD8 T cells in ankylosing spondylitis (dated by TCRdb to about 2017). The library was prepared using 5' RACE. The run used an Illumina HiSeq 2500. Starting from the raw public reads, TCRdb applied fastp trimming at Q25, assembled clones with MiXCR and retained in-frame beta chains. Identical CDR3 proteins give one entry, which carries the most common genes and DNA. The sample has some 42,000 distinct CDR3 sequences on record, around 2.8% of them singletons. Of the sample, approximately 4.5% is held by the ten largest clones. The source material was blood, either unsorted or a sorted T cell fraction (not recorded which). The receptors derive from a male donor with ankylosing spondylitis or in good health (not recorded which).

This clonotype has at least ten counts. The genes are TRBV9 and TRBJ2-1, with D possibly matching TRBD2 (6 bases). CDR3 length equals 15 residues. Trimming left V 4 bases short and J 0 bases short, with 11 bases between. The germline CDR1 and CDR2 sequences are SGDLS and YYNGEE. CDR3 nucleotide sequence: TGTGCCAGCAGCTCTCTAGCGTACTCCTACAATGAGCAGTTCTTC. Its protein product is CASSSLAYSYNEQFF.

This clonotype was observed many times. V usage is TRBV9 and J usage is TRBJ1-2, with D maybe TRBD1 (5 bases). Between the trimmed V and J ends, which lost 0 bases and 1 base, there was a span of 13 bases. The germline CDR1 and CDR2 sequences are SGDLS and YYNGEE. This CDR3 region has 16 residues. CDR3 sequence (DNA): TGTGCCAGCAGCGTAGTATCCGGGACTTTTAACTATGGCTACACCTTC. Protein: CASSVVSGTFNYGYTF.

In this sample, this clonotype turned up many times. V gene TRBV9 combines with J gene TRBJ2-7; 8 bases fit TRBD2. Looked up from germline, CDR1 is SGDLS and CDR2 is YYNGEE. This CDR3 comprises 14 residues. The junction had 6 bases not matched to a gene; V was cut back by 4 bases and J by 3 bases. The CDR3 spells CASSPGLAGYEQYF. CDR3 DNA: TGTGCCAGCAGCCCCGGACTAGCTGGCTACGAGCAGTACTTC.

This clonotype was found many times. The chain employs TRBV9 and TRBJ2-1; D is unclear. V lost 0 bases and J 3 bases, leaving 13 bases between the germline ends. CDR3 length: 16 amino acids. CDR1 and CDR2 from the germline V gene are SGDLS and YYNGEE. CDR3 sequence: CASSVDPKLGYNEQFF. The CDR3 nucleotides are TGTGCCAGCAGCGTAGATCCGAAATTGGGCTACAATGAGCAGTTCTTC.

This clonotype was counted many times. The chain carries TRBV9 and TRBJ2-7; 7 nucleotides agree with TRBD2. Germline loops: CDR1 SGDLS, CDR2 YYNGEE. J lost 6 bases, V lost 0 bases, and 12 bases had no gene match. The CDR3 is 16 residues long. The chain's CDR3 is CASSVGSAGLNTEQYF. CDR3 coding DNA: TGTGCCAGCAGCGTAGGCTCAGCGGGACTGAACACCGAGCAGTACTTC.

This clonotype was detected many times. V is TRBV9 and J is TRBJ1-4; unclear D gene. From germline, CDR1 is SGDLS and CDR2 YYNGEE. V shed 3 bases and J shed 4 bases, with 13 bases lying between them. This CDR3 comprises 15 residues. CDR3 nucleotides: TGTGCCAGCAGCGCCGCGGGTGCAGTTAATGAAAAACTGTTTTTT. This encodes CASSAAGAVNEKLFF. The full variable domain, with the rest looked up from reference TRBV9 and TRBJ1-4, is DSGVTQTPKHLITATGQRVTLRCSPRSGDLSVYWYQQSLDQGLQFLIQYYNGEERAKGNILERFSAQQFPDLHSELNLSSLELGDSALYFCASSAAGAVNEKLFFGSGTQLSVL.

This clonotype has at least ten counts. V gene TRBV9 combines with J gene TRBJ2-3, with 7 positions matching TRBD2. Germline values: CDR1 SGDLS, CDR2 YYNGEE. This CDR3 has 15 residues. After removal of 7 bases from V and 6 bases from J, the junction contained 14 bases not matched to a gene. This CDR3 reads CASGKVGGRTDTQYF. The CDR3 bases are TGTGCCAGCGGAAAGGTGGGCGGGAGAACGGATACGCAGTATTTT.

This clonotype came up a few times. V usage is TRBV9 and J usage is TRBJ2-7, with TRBD1 identical over 8 bases. V dropped 4 bases and J dropped 4; count of bases not matched to a gene: 7. Germline V gene data show CDR1 as SGDLS and CDR2 as YYNGEE. The CDR3 length is 14 residues. The CDR3 is CASSTRTGNYEQYF. The CDR3 DNA is TGTGCCAGCAGCACCCGGACAGGGAATTACGAGCAGTACTTC. The full variable domain, completed using reference TRBV9 and TRBJ2-7, is DSGVTQTPKHLITATGQRVTLRCSPRSGDLSVYWYQQSLDQGLQFLIQYYNGEERAKGNILERFSAQQFPDLHSELNLSSLELGDSALYFCASSTRTGNYEQYFGPGTRLTVT.

Ten or more counts support this clonotype. The chain employs TRBV9 and TRBJ2-1, with unresolved D. Per the germline V gene, CDR1 is SGDLS and CDR2 is YYNGEE. Deletions cut 3 bases from V and 8 bases from J, with 12 bases between. This CDR3 spans 13 amino acids. The CDR3 loop reads CASSGYLGHEQFF. CDR3 DNA sequence: TGTGCCAGCAGCGGCTACTTGGGCCATGAGCAGTTCTTC.

This clonotype was seen many times. The V call is TRBV9, the J call TRBJ2-2; D remains ambiguous. Germline V gene lookup returns CDR1 SGDLS and CDR2 YYNGEE. V was cut by 0 bases and J by 0 bases, with 9 bases left in between. The CDR3 extends over 16 amino acids. CDR3 nucleotide sequence: TGTGCCAGCAGCGTAGCTAGGGCAGCGAACACCGGGGAGCTGTTTTTT. This codes for CASSVARAANTGELFF. Full variable domain (missing parts from reference TRBV9 and TRBJ2-2): DSGVTQTPKHLITATGQRVTLRCSPRSGDLSVYWYQQSLDQGLQFLIQYYNGEERAKGNILERFSAQQFPDLHSELNLSSLELGDSALYFCASSVARAANTGELFFGEGSRLTVL.

This clonotype was seen at least ten times. This chain uses TRBV9 with TRBJ1-2; TRBD1 is a possible D gene (5 bases). Germline loops: CDR1 SGDLS, CDR2 YYNGEE. Between the trimmed V and J ends, which lost 0 bases and 4 bases, there was a span of 7 bases. The CDR3 runs 13 residues. The CDR3 bases are TGTGCCAGCAGCGTAGGACAGAGCTATGGCTACACCTTC. The encoded protein is CASSVGQSYGYTF.

Ten or more counts support this clonotype. The chain recombines TRBV9 with TRBJ2-2; 9 nucleotides line up with TRBD2. The CDR3 contains 15 residues. The J segment lost 5 bases and the V segment lost 4 bases, leaving 6 bases of the junction unmatched. The germline V gene encodes CDR1 SGDLS and CDR2 YYNGEE. Written as DNA, the CDR3 is TGTGCCAGCAGCTCCCTAGCGGGAACGACCGGGGAGCTGTTTTTT. Amino acids: CASSSLAGTTGELFF. Together with reference TRBV9 and TRBJ2-2, the CDR3 gives the full variable domain: DSGVTQTPKHLITATGQRVTLRCSPRSGDLSVYWYQQSLDQGLQFLIQYYNGEERAKGNILERFSAQQFPDLHSELNLSSLELGDSALYFCASSSLAGTTGELFFGEGSRLTVL.

This clonotype has only a few counts. The chain carries TRBV9 and TRBJ2-7; a possible D gene is TRBD1 (6 bases). There are 17 residues in the CDR3. V lost 4 bases and J lost 0, with 20 bases in between. CDR1 and CDR2 from the germline V gene are SGDLS and YYNGEE. In DNA, the CDR3 is TGTGCCAGCAGCTTTCGACCGGACAGCCCCTCCTCCTACGAGCAGTACTTC. This translates into CASSFRPDSPSSYEQYF.

This clonotype was counted a few times. In nucleotides, the CDR3 is TGTGCCAGCAGCCCTCCCGGGGCGCGAGGGAATTCACCCCTCCACTTT. It is translated as CASSPPGARGNSPLHF. V gene TRBV9 combines with J gene TRBJ1-6; a possible D gene is TRBD1 (5 bases). Germline V CDR1 and CDR2: SGDLS, YYNGEE. The CDR3 is made up of 16 amino acids. The V end was cut by 4 bases, the J end by 7 bases, with 18 bases between. Drawing the rest from reference TRBV9 and TRBJ1-6, the complete variable domain is DSGVTQTPKHLITATGQRVTLRCSPRSGDLSVYWYQQSLDQGLQFLIQYYNGEERAKGNILERFSAQQFPDLHSELNLSSLELGDSALYFCASSPPGARGNSPLHFGNGTRLTVT.

The sample holds many counts of this clonotype. V is TRBV9 and J is TRBJ2-2, with D possibly matching TRBD2 (6 bases). This CDR3 has 16 amino acids. The V gene lost 0 bases and the J gene lost 2 bases, with 11 bases spanning the gap. CDR1 is SGDLS, CDR2 YYNGEE, per germline. The DNA for the CDR3 is TGTGCCAGCAGCGTAGGTCCCGGGAGTAACACCGGGGAGCTGTTTTTT. It specifies CASSVGPGSNTGELFF.

This clonotype was observed many times. The J gene is TRBJ2-1, the V gene TRBV9; 9 nucleotides line up with TRBD2. After removal of 2 bases from V and 1 base from J, the junction contained 4 bases not matched to a gene. The germline gives CDR1 SGDLS, CDR2 YYNGEE. The length of the CDR3 is 16 residues. The CDR3 loop reads CASSVPSGKSYNEQFF. The CDR3 region has the DNA TGTGCCAGCAGCGTGCCTAGCGGGAAATCCTACAATGAGCAGTTCTTC.

This clonotype was recorded many times. The genes are TRBV9 and TRBJ2-2; D gene ambiguous. In germline, CDR1 is SGDLS, CDR2 YYNGEE. The CDR3 is made up of 12 amino acids. Between the trimmed V and J ends, which lost 1 base and 6 bases, there was a span of 4 bases. CDR3 sequence: CASSVLAGELFF. In DNA, the CDR3 is TGTGCCAGCAGCGTACTAGCCGGGGAGCTGTTTTTT.

This clonotype was counted at least ten times. The CDR3 spells CASSAVPGLAGDTEQFF. The DNA of the CDR3 is TGTGCCAGCAGCGCCGTCCCGGGACTAGCGGGAGACACTGAGCAGTTCTTC. The chain has TRBV9 and TRBJ2-1, with TRBD2 matching over 14 bases. The CDR3 runs 17 residues. The ends lost 3 bases at V and 9 bases at J; junction bases unmatched: 11. Looked up from germline, CDR1 is SGDLS and CDR2 is YYNGEE.

The sample holds many counts of this clonotype. V and J are TRBV9 and TRBJ2-7; the match to TRBD2 covers 7 bases. Germline CDR1 and CDR2: SGDLS and YYNGEE. J gave up 3 bases and V 0 bases, and 6 bases lay outside the gene matches. The CDR3 is 15 residues long. The CDR3 protein is CASSVGLAEIYEQYF. DNA for the CDR3: TGTGCCAGCAGCGTAGGGCTAGCGGAAATCTACGAGCAGTACTTC. Variable domain in full (rest from reference TRBV9 and TRBJ2-7): DSGVTQTPKHLITATGQRVTLRCSPRSGDLSVYWYQQSLDQGLQFLIQYYNGEERAKGNILERFSAQQFPDLHSELNLSSLELGDSALYFCASSVGLAEIYEQYFGPGTRLTVT.

By share, this clonotype counts as medium-sized. This chain joins TRBV9 and TRBJ2-5; 8 nucleotides align to TRBD2. The germline CDR1 and CDR2 sequences are SGDLS and YYNGEE. V lost 0 bases and J lost 1; bases outside the gene matches: 2. The CDR3 has 15 residues. The CDR3 protein is CASSVAAGVQETQYF. DNA for the CDR3: TGTGCCAGCAGCGTAGCAGCGGGAGTCCAAGAGACCCAGTACTTC.

This clonotype was detected ten times or more. The J gene is TRBJ1-1, the V gene TRBV9; no clear D. Germline-derived CDR1 and CDR2 are SGDLS and YYNGEE. With 0 bases removed from V and 4 bases from J, the gap between germline ends came to 13 bases. CDR3 length: 15 amino acids. CDR3 residues: CASSVGVEETTEAFF. The CDR3 region has the DNA TGTGCCAGCAGCGTAGGGGTAGAGGAAACCACTGAAGCTTTCTTT.

This clonotype was seen at least ten times. CDR3 amino acids: CASSARARNEQFF. CDR3 in DNA: TGTGCCAGCAGCGCTCGGGCGCGCAATGAGCAGTTCTTC. This chain links TRBV9 with TRBJ2-1; no clear D gene. The CDR3 spans 13 residues. CDR1 is SGDLS, CDR2 YYNGEE, per germline. With 3 bases removed from V and 6 bases from J, the gap between germline ends came to 10 bases.

This clonotype was counted many times. The CDR3 loop is CASSVDGPGDYGYTF. The CDR3 bases are TGTGCCAGCAGCGTAGATGGCCCGGGCGACTATGGCTACACCTTC. The rearrangement links TRBV9 to TRBJ1-2; D unclear. The CDR3 is 15 residues long. Trimming stripped 0 bases from V and 3 bases from J, with 12 bases between. Germline V lookup: CDR1 SGDLS, CDR2 YYNGEE.

This clonotype was picked up many times. The gene calls are TRBV9 and TRBJ1-1, with D maybe TRBD1 (5 bases). Germline values: CDR1 SGDLS, CDR2 YYNGEE. V was cut by 4 bases and J by 7 bases, with 14 bases left in between. This CDR3 has 13 amino acids. The CDR3 DNA follows: TGTGCCAGCAGCACCAGGGCAGGAGGTGAAGCTTTCTTT. It yields the protein CASSTRAGGEAFF.